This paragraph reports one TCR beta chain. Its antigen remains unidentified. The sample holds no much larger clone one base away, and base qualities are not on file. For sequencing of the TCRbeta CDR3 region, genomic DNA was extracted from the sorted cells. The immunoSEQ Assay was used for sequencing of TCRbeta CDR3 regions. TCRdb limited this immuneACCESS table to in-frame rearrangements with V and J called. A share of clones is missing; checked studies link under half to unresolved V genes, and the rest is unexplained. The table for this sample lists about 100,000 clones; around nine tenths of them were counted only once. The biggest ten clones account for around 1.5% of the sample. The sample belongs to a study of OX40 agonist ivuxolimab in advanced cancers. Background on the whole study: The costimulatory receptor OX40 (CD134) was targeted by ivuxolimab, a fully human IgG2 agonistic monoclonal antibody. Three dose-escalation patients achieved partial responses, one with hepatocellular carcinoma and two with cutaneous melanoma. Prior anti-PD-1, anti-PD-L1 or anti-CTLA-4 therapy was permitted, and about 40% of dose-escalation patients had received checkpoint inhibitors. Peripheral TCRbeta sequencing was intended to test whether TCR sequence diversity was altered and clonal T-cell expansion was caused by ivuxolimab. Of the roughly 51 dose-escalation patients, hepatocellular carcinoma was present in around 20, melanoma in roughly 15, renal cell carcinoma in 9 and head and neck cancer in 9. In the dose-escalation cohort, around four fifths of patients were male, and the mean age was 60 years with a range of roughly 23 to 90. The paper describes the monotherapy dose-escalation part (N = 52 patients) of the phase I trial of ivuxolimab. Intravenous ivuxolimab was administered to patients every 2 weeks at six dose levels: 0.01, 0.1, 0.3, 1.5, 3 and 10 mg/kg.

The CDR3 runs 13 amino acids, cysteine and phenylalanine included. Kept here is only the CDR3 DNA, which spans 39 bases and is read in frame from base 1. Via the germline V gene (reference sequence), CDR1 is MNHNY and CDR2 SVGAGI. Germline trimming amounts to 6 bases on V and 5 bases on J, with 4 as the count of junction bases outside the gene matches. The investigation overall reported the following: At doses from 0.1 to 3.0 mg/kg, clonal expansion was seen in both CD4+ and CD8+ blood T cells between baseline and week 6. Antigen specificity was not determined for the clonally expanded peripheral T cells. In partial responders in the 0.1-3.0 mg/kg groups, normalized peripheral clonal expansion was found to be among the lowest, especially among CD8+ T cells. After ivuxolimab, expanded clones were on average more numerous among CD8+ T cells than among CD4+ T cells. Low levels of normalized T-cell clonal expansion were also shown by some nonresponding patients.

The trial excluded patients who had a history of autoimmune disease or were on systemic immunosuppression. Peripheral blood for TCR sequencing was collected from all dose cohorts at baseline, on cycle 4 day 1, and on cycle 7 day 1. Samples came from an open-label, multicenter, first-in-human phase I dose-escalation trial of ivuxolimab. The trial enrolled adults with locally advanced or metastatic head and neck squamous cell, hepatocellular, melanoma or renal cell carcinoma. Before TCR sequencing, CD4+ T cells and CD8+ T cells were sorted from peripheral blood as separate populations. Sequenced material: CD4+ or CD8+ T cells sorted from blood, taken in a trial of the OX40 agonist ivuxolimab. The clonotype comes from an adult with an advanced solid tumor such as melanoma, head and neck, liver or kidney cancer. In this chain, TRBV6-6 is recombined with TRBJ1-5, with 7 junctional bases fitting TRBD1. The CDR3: CASSPTGYQPQHF. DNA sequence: TGTGCCAGCAGCCCGACAGGGTATCAGCCCCAGCATTTT.